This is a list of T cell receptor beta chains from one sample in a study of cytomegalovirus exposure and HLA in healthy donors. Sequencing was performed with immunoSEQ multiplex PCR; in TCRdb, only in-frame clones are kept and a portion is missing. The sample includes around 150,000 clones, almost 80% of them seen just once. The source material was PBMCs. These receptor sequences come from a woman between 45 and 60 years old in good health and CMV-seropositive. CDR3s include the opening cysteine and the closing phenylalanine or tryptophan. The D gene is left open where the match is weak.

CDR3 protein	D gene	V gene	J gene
CASSKAGGVDTQYF	TRBD2	TRBV19	TRBJ2-3
CASTPGTGRSTEAFF	TRBD1	TRBV6-1	TRBJ1-1
CASSVGRQEGGYTF	-	TRBV6-1	TRBJ1-2
CSVEGDRAAEQYF	TRBD1	TRBV29-1	TRBJ2-7
CASSQSRMNTEAFF	-	TRBV23-1	TRBJ1-1
CARLRDYEQYF	-	TRBV9	TRBJ2-7
CASRGGARTNEKLFF	-	TRBV4-3	TRBJ1-4
CASSQDYRDEQYF	-	TRBV4-2	TRBJ2-7
CASRLSRGPRPYEQYF	-	TRBV12-2	TRBJ2-7
CSVEGGPGAFF	-	TRBV29-1	TRBJ1-1
CASSLASGTDTQYF	-	TRBV7-8	TRBJ2-3
CASTPSGTSYNEQFF	TRBD2	TRBV4-1	TRBJ2-1
CAWSNSGSWYGYTF	-	TRBV30	TRBJ1-2
CASSLGQGRVNSPLHF	TRBD1	TRBV5-4	TRBJ1-6
CASSIRAGAYNEQFF	TRBD2	TRBV19	TRBJ2-1
CASSEYRAGGPTDTQYF	TRBD2	TRBV25-1	TRBJ2-3
CASSLRGGYTF	-	TRBV27	TRBJ1-2
CASSPGAPVRGNTIYF	-	TRBV18	TRBJ1-3
CASSILGAAEAFF	-	TRBV19	TRBJ1-1
CASSLRQGGEQYF	-	TRBV5-1	TRBJ2-7
CSVWNQGSPQHF	-	TRBV29-1	TRBJ1-5
CASSYSEGTQYF	-	TRBV6-6	TRBJ2-5
CASSRSGVGYEQYF	-	TRBV5-4	TRBJ2-7
CASSSGGRWYTGELFF	TRBD2	TRBV13	TRBJ2-2
CASSRQGALWTGELFF	TRBD1	TRBV7-6	TRBJ2-2
CASSKSRDEQFF	-	TRBV19	TRBJ2-1
CASSPERDNGYTF	-	TRBV18	TRBJ1-2
CASSAQAGNTGELFF	-	TRBV7-2	TRBJ2-2
CASSPGLAWSEQYF	TRBD2	TRBV13	TRBJ2-7
CASSTGLNTEAFF	-	TRBV6-4	TRBJ1-1
CASSPDVGGRGSPLHF	-	TRBV5-1	TRBJ1-6
CASSLLGLAGSGELFF	TRBD2	TRBV5-6	TRBJ2-2
CASSDMSQPQHF	-	TRBV2	TRBJ1-5
CASSTETTGKNTEAFF	TRBD1	TRBV19	TRBJ1-1
CASSLRREETTQYF	TRBD2	TRBV7-9	TRBJ2-3
CASSPIAGPQETQYF	TRBD2	TRBV4-3	TRBJ2-5
CASSLGGPYEQYF	-	TRBV7-2	TRBJ2-7
CASSYSWAGGDTQYF	-	TRBV5-1	TRBJ2-3
CASSQDRWAGAPQHF	-	TRBV4-3	TRBJ1-5
CARTRRNEQFF	TRBD2	TRBV7-6	TRBJ2-1
CASRVEEWTEAFF	-	TRBV7-2	TRBJ1-1